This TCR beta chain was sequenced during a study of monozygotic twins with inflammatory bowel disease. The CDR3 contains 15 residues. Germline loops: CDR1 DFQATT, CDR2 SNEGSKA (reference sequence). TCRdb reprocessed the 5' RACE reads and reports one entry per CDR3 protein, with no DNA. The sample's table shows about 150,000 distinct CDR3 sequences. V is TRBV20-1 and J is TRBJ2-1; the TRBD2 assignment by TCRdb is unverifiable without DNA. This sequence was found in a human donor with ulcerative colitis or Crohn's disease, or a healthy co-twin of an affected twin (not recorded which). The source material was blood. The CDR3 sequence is CSATPGLGSYNEQFF.